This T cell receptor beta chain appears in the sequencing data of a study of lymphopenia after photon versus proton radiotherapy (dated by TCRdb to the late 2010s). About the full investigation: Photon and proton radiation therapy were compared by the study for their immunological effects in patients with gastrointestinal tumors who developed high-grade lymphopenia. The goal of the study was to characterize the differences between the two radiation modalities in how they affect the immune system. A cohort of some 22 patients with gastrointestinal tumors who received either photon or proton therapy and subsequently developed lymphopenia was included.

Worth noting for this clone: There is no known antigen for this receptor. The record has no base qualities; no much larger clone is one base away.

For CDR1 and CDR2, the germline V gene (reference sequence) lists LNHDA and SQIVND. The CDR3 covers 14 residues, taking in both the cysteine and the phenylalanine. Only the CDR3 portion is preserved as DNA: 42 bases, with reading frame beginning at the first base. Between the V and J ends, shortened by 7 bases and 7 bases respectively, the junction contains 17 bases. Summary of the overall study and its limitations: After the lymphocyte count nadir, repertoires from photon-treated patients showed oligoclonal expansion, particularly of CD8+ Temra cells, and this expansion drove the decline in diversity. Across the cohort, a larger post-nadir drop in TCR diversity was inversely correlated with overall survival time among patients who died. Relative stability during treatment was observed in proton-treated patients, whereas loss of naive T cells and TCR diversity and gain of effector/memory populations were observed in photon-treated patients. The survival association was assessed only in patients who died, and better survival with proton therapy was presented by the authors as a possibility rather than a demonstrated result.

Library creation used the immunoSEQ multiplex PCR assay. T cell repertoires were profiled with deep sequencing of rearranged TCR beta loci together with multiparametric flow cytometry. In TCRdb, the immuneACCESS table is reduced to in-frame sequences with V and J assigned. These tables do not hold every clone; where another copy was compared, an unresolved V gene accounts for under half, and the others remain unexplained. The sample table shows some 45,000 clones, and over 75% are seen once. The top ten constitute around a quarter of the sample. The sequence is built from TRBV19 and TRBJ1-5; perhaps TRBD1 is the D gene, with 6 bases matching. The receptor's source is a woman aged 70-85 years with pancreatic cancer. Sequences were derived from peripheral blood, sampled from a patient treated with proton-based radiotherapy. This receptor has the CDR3 CASMFGTTSQPQHF. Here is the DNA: TGTGCCAGTATGTTCGGGACAACTTCACAGCCCCAGCATTTT.